This TCR beta chain originates from a study of CXCR4 blockade with PD-1 therapy in pancreatic cancer. The study's findings and limits: Frequent tumor clones were encoded by many distinct rearrangements, suggesting shared antigens. Only TCRbeta chains were sequenced here. Survival did not correlate with tumor clonality, which averaged approximately 0.15 versus 0.048.

The germline V gene has CDR1 MNHGY and CDR2 SAAAGT. The V gene end was trimmed by 6 bases and the J gene end by 2 bases; junction bases not matched to a gene: 5. The CDR3 is made up of 14 amino acids. TCRdb's copy holds only in-frame clones and misses some; the assay was immunoSEQ multiplex PCR. The sample shows roughly 4,900 clones, approximately 58% of them seen only once. This clone came up a few times. The target antigen is unknown. The sample consisted of tumor tissue. The V call is TRBV6-8, the J call TRBJ2-7; 9 nucleotides match TRBD1. This TCR derives from a human donor with pancreatic ductal adenocarcinoma. Written as DNA, the CDR3 is TGTGCCAGCAGACCGGGACAGGGAGCCTACGAGCAGTACTTC. Translating it yields CASRPGQGAYEQYF.